This TCR beta chain appears in the sequencing data of a study of cytomegalovirus exposure and HLA in healthy donors. Study-wide findings and caveats: In a later analysis, several top co-occurrence clusters appeared linked to parvovirus B19, influenza, CMV and Epstein-Barr virus. Later analysis demonstrated an association between a missense DCLRE1C variant and TCR beta V- and J-gene trimming.

With V trimmed by 5 bases and J by 7 bases, 6 bases remained unmatched. Germline values: CDR1 LNHDA, CDR2 SQIVND (reference sequence). This CDR3 is built from 15 residues. Amplification used 60 Vbeta primers and 13 Jbeta primers. Clones were sequenced by immunoSEQ multiplex PCR, and TCRdb holds only the in-frame ones, with some missing. The sample shows approximately 170,000 clones, roughly 75% of them seen only once. This clone has more than one count but fewer than ten. Its specificity is unknown. The chain recombines TRBV19 with TRBJ2-2, with 11 bases matching TRBD2. This receptor was obtained from a man aged 25 to 40 in good health and CMV-seropositive. Material: PBMCs. CDR3 DNA sequence: TGTGCCAGTAGTGAACTAGCGGGAGTGCGCGGGGAGCTGTTTTTT. It encodes CASSELAGVRGELFF. The complete variable domain, with remaining parts taken from reference TRBV19 and TRBJ2-2, reads DGGITQSPKYLFRKEGQNVTLSCEQNLNHDAMYWYRQDPGQGLRLIYYSQIVNDFQKGDIAEGYSVSREKKESFPLTVTSAQKNPTAFYLCASSELAGVRGELFFGEGSRLTVL.